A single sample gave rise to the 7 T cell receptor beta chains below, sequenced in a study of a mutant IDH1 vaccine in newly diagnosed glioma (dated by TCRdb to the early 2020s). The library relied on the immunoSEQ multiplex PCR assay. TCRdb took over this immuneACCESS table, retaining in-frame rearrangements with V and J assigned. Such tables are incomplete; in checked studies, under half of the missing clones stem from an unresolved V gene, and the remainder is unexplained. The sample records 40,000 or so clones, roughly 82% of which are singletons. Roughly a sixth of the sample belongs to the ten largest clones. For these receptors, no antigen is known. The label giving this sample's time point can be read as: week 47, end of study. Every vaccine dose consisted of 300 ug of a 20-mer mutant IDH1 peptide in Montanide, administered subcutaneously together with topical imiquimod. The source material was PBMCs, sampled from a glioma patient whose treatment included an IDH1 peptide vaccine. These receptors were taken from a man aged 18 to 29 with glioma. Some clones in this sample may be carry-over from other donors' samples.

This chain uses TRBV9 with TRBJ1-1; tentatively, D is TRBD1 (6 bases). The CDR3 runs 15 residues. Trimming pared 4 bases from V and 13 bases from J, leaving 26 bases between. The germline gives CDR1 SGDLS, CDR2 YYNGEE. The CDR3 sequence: CASSPDPRGARESFF. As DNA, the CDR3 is TGTGCCAGCAGCCCAGACCCCAGGGGCGCCCGGGAAAGTTTCTTT.

CDR3 DNA: TGTGCCAGCAGTGTCGACTATCCGGGCTACGAGCAGTACTTC. It specifies CASSVDYPGYEQYF. This chain connects TRBV6-5 to TRBJ2-7, with D perhaps matching TRBD2 (5 bases). The CDR3 runs to 14 residues. V gave up 5 bases and J gave up 3 bases, with 14 bases separating them. Per germline, CDR1 MNHEY and CDR2 SVGAGI.

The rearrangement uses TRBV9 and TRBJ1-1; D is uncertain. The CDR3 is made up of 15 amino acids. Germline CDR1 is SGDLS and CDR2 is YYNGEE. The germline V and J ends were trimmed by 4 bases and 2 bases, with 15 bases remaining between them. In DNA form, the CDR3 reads TGTGCCAGCAGCCCTTTTCGAGGGCCTAACACTGAAGCTTTCTTT. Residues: CASSPFRGPNTEAFF.

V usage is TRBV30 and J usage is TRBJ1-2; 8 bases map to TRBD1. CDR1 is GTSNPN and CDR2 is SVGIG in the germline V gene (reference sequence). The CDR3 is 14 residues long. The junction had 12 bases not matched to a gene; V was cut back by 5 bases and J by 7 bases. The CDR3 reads CAWFLWGTGGGYTF. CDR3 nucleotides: TGTGCCTGGTTCCTCTGGGGGACAGGAGGTGGCTACACCTTC.

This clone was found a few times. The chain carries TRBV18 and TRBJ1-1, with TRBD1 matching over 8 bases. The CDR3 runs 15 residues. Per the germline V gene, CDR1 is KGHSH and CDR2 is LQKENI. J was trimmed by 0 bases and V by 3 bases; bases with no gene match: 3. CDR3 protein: CASSPQTGVNTEAFF. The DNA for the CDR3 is TGTGCCAGCTCACCCCAGACAGGGGTGAACACTGAAGCTTTCTTT.

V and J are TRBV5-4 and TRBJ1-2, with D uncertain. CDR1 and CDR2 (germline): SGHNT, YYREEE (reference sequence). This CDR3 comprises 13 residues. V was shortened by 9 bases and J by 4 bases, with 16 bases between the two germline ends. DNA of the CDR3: TGTGCCACTAAGGCCCCAGCCCTCTATGGCTACACCTTC. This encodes CATKAPALYGYTF.

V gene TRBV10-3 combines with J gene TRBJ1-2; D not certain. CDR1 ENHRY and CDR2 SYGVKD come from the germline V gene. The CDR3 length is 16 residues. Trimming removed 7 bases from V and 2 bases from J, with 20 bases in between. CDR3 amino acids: CAITPNVADLNYGYTF. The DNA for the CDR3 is TGTGCCATCACGCCCAACGTGGCAGACCTCAACTATGGCTACACCTTC.